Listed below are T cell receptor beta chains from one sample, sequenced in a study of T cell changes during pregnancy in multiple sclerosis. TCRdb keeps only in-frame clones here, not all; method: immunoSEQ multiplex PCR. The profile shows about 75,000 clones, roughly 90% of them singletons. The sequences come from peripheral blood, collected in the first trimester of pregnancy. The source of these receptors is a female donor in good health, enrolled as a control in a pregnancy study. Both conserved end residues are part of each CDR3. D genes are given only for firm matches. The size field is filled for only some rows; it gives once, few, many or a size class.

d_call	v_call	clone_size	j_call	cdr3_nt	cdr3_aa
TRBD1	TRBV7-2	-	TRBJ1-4	TGTGCCAGCAGCCCTGGTGGGGACAGCTCCCAAAAACTGTTTTTT	CASSPGGDSSQKLFF
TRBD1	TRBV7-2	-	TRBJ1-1	TGTGCCAGCAGCTTACGGGGACAGGCAGCTGAAGCTTTCTTT	CASSLRGQAAEAFF
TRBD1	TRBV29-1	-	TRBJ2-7	TGCAGCGTCGCGGACAGGGGGGCCGCCGAGCAGTACTTC	CSVADRGAAEQYF
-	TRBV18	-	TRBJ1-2	TGTGCCAGCTCGTCGCTACAGAGTAACTATGGCTACACCTTC	CASSSLQSNYGYTF
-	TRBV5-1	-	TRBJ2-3	TGCGCCAGCAGCAGCCGTGGAGGGCATAGCACAGATACGCAGTATTTT	CASSSRGGHSTDTQYF
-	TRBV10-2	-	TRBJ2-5	TGCGCCAGCCGGAGAGGTTGGGACCAAGAGACCCAGTACTTC	CASRRGWDQETQYF
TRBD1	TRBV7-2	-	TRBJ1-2	TGTGCCAGCAGCCCCAGGACAGGGGGGAGGAGTGGCTACACCTTC	CASSPRTGGRSGYTF
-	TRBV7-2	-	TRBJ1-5	TGTGCCAGCAGCCCACTTTCCTTGACGGCGGGCAATCAGCCCCAGCATTTT	CASSPLSLTAGNQPQHF
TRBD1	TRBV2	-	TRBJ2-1	TGTGCCAGCAGCCCGACAGGGGCCCCGGGTGTGCAGTTCTTC	CASSPTGAPGVQFF
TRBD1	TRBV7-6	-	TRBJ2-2	TGTGCCAGCAGCTTATCGCTCGGGACAGGTACCGGGGAGCTGTTTTTT	CASSLSLGTGTGELFF
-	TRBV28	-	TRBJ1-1	TGTGCCAGCAGTCCCAGGGGCAAGAACACTGAAGCTTTCTTT	CASSPRGKNTEAFF
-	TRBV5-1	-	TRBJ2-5	TGCGCCAGCAGCTTCACCGGCCTAGAAGAGGAGACCCAGTACTTC	CASSFTGLEEETQYF
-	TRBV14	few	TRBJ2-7	TGTGCCAGCAGCCTCAGCTACGAGCAGTACTTC	CASSLSYEQYF
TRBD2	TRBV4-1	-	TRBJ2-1	TGCGCCAGCAGCCACGGAGCCGGGGGACTAGCGGATTACAATGAGCAGTTCTTC	CASSHGAGGLADYNEQFF
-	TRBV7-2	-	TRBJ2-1	TGTGCCAGCAGCCGCCAGCGGGCCAGCTCCTACAATGAGCAGTTCTTC	CASSRQRASSYNEQFF
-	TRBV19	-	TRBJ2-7	TGTGCCAGTAGTATAAGGCGGGAACCCTACGAGCAGTACTTC	CASSIRREPYEQYF
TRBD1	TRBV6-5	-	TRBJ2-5	TGTGCCAGCAGCCTCGGACAGGGTAAAGAGACCCAGTACTTC	CASSLGQGKETQYF
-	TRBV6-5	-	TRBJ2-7	TGTGCCAGCAGTCGAGGGTCTAATCCTACCTACGAGCAGTACTTC	CASSRGSNPTYEQYF
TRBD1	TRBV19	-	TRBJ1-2	TGTGCCACTCGTAAAGACAGGGGACATGGCTACACCTTC	CATRKDRGHGYTF
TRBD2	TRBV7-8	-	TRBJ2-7	TGTGCCAGCAGACCTCGTACTAGCGGATCCTACGAGCAGTACTTC	CASRPRTSGSYEQYF
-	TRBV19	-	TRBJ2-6	TGTGCCAGTAGCAGGAGGGACTCTGGGGCCAACGTCCTGACTTTC	CASSRRDSGANVLTF
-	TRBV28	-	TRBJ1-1	TGTGCCAGCAGTTTTCTCCCCGGAGGAATGAACACTGAAGCTTTCTTT	CASSFLPGGMNTEAFF
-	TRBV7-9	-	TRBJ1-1	TGTGCCAGCAGCTTAGGTCTACTGGAGGCTTTCTTT	CASSLGLLEAFF
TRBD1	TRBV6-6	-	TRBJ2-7	TGTGCCAGCAGATGGGACAGCTCCTACGAGCAGTACTTC	CASRWDSSYEQYF
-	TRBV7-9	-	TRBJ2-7	TGTGCCAGCAGCCCAGACTACAAATACTCCTACGAGCAGTACTTC	CASSPDYKYSYEQYF
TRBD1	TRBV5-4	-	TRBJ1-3	TGTGCCAGCAGCTTGGGGGGACAGCATGCTGGAAACACCATATATTTT	CASSLGGQHAGNTIYF
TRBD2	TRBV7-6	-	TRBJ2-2	TGTGCCAGCAGCCCGATGATGGGGAGGGCCGCCACCGGGGAGCTGTTTTTT	CASSPMMGRAATGELFF
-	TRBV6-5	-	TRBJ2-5	TGTGCCAGCAGAGAGACCGGTAACCGAGGGGAGACCCAGTACTTC	CASRETGNRGETQYF
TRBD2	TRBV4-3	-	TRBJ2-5	TGCGCCAGCAGCCAAGAGGTGGGTTCAGCTAGCGGCCCGTACCAAGAGACCCAGTACTTC	CASSQEVGSASGPYQETQYF
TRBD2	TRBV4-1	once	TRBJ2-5	TGCGCCAGCAGCCAAGTTGGGCTAGCGGGTTGGCGAGAGACCCAGTACTTC	CASSQVGLAGWRETQYF
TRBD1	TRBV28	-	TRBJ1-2	TGTGCCAGCAGTTCCTTCCGACAGGGCGGGGACTATGGCTACACCTTC	CASSSFRQGGDYGYTF
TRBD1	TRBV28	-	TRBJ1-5	TGTGCCAGCAGTTCCCCCTGGGACAGGGGTTTCTCGGATAGCAATCAGCCCCAGCATTTT	CASSSPWDRGFSDSNQPQHF
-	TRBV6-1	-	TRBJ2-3	TGTGCCAGCAGTGAAGCGCCCAGACTAAGCACAGATACGCAGTATTTT	CASSEAPRLSTDTQYF
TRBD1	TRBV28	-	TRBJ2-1	TGTGCCAGCCTGGACAGGGTCAATGAGCAGTTCTTC	CASLDRVNEQFF
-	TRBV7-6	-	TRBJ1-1	TGTGCCAGCAGCTTGGATCGGGGAATTAACACTGAAGCTTTCTTT	CASSLDRGINTEAFF
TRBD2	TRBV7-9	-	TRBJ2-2	TGTGCCAGCAGCCCTACCCGGGGGGTTACCGGGGAGCTGTTTTTT	CASSPTRGVTGELFF
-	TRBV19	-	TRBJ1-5	TGTGCCAGTAGTATGCGGGACAGCAATCAGCCCCAGCATTTT	CASSMRDSNQPQHF
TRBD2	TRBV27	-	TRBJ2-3	TGTGCCAGCAAAGCAGGTAGCGGGTCCGCCACAGATACGCAGTATTTT	CASKAGSGSATDTQYF
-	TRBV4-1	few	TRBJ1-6	TGCGCCAGCAGCCAAGATACCAGCTCCTATAATTCACCCCTCCACTTT	CASSQDTSSYNSPLHF
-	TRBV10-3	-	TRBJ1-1	TGTGCCATCAGTGAGATCCCCCGAACAGGGCGCACTGAAGCTTTCTTT	CAISEIPRTGRTEAFF
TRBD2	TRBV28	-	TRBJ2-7	TGTGCCAGCAGTGCGGGGGGCGTTTCATCCTACGAGCAGTACTTC	CASSAGGVSSYEQYF